This TCR beta chain is from a study of T cells expressing NK-cell markers. TCRdb re-analyzed the 5' RACE reads; it lists each CDR3 protein once, without DNA. This listing includes 130,000 to 150,000 distinct CDR3 sequences. The CDR3 is made up of 17 amino acids. Per germline, CDR1 LGHNA and CDR2 YNFKEQ. This clonotype originated in a man between 18 and 35 years old in good health. Specimen: blood T cells: a sorted CD56 or NKG2C T cell subset, CD4+ or CD8+ T cells, or bulk PBMC T cells (not recorded which). This chain joins TRBV4-2 and TRBJ2-3; TCRdb proposes TRBD2, but this gene call is untestable without DNA. CDR3 protein: CASSQDHASLGEYTQYF.